The clone carrying this T cell receptor (beta chain) was seen ten or more times. The antigen remains undetermined. The data derive from a study of T cells after yellow fever vaccination. Study-level points and caveats: Although the secondary response was weaker, it peaked faster, at day 5 versus 15. A small share of clonotypes appeared in both CD4 and CD8 compartments.

Germline V CDR1 and CDR2: SGHRS, YFSETQ. Trimming took 4 bases from V and 2 from J, leaving 9 bases between them. The CDR3 extends over 13 amino acids. Synthesis of TCR cDNA relied on 5'RACE template switching, which attached a universal primer site and UMIs. TCRdb recomputed calls from the 5' RACE reads with MiXCR, one row per CDR3 protein. The repertoire holds 250,000 to 300,000 distinct CDR3 sequences, with around 4.9% as singletons. The sample in question was CD4+ T cells sorted from PBMCs, obtained on the day of the yellow fever booster vaccination. The TCR sequence derives from a man between 18 and 29 years old who received the YFV17D yellow fever vaccine. V is TRBV5-1 and J is TRBJ2-5; the D call may be TRBD1 or TRBD2 (5 bases each). CDR3 DNA sequence: TGCGCCAGCAGCGGTGGGGGACAAGAGACCCAGTACTTC. It codes for CASSGGGQETQYF.